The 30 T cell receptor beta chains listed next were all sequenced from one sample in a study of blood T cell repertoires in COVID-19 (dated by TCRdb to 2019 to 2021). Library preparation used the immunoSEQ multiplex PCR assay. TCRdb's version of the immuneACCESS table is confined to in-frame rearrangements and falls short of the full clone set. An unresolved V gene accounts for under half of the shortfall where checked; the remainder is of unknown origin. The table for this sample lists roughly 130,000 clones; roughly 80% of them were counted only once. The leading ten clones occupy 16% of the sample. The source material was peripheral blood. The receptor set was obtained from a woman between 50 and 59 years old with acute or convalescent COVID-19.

The CDR3 here is CASSLAGQGSYMNTEAFF. CDR3 bases: TGTGCCAGCAGCTTAGCGGGACAGGGATCGTACATGAACACTGAAGCTTTCTTT. This chain links TRBV11-2 with TRBJ1-1; TRBD1 aligns across 9 bases. The V and J ends lost 1 base and 0 bases, in that order; junction bases with no gene match: 9. The CDR3 sequence is 18 residues long. Germline CDR1 is SGHAT and CDR2 is FQNNGV.

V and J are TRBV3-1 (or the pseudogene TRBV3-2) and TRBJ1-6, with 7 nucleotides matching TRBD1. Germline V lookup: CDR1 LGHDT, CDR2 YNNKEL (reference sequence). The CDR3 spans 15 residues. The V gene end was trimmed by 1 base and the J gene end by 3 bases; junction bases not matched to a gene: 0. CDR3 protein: CASSQGDSYNSPLHF. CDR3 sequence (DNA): TGTGCCAGCAGCCAAGGGGACAGCTATAATTCACCCCTCCACTTT.

In DNA, the CDR3 is TGTGCCACCAGCAGTGGGAGAGCTGGGGCCAACGTCCTGACTTTC. Amino acid sequence: CATSSGRAGANVLTF. The rearrangement links TRBV15 to TRBJ2-6; D may be TRBD2 (5 bases). Trimming took off 3 bases at V and 2 bases at J, with 8 bases between the two ends. The CDR3 length is 15 residues. Germline V gene lookup returns CDR1 LNHNV and CDR2 YYDKDF (reference sequence).

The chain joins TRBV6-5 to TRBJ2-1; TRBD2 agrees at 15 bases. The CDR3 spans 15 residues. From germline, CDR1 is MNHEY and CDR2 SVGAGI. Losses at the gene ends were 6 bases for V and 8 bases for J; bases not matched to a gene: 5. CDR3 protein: CASSPGLAGGDEQFF. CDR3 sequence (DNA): TGTGCCAGCAGCCCAGGACTAGCGGGGGGGGATGAGCAGTTCTTC.

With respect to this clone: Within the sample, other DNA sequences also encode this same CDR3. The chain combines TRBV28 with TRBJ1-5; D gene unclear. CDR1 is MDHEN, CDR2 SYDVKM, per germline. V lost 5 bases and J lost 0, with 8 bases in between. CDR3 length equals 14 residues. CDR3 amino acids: CASSRTRSNQPQHF. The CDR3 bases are TGTGCCAGCAGTAGAACACGTAGCAATCAGCCCCAGCATTTT.

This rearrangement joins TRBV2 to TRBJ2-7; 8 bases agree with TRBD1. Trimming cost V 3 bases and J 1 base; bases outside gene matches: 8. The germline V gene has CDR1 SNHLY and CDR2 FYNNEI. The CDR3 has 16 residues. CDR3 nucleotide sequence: TGTGCCAGCAGTGAGGGCAACAGGGGGTTTTCCTACGAGCAGTACTTC. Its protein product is CASSEGNRGFSYEQYF.

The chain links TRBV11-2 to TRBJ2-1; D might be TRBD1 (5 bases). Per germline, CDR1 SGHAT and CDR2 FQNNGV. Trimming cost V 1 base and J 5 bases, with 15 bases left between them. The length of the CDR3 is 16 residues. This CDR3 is CASSLGPHDRNNEQFF. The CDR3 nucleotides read TGTGCCAGCAGCTTAGGGCCCCATGACAGAAACAATGAGCAGTTCTTC.

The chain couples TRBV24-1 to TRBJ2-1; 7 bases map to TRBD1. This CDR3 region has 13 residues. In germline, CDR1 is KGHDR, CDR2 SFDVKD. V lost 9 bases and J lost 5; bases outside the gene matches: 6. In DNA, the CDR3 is TGTGCCACCGCCGGGACAGAGAACAATGAGCAGTTCTTC. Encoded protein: CATAGTENNEQFF.

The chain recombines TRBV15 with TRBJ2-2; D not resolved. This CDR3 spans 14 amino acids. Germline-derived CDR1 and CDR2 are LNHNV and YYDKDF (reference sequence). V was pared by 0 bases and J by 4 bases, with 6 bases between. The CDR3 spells CATSREYRTGELFF. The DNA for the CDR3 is TGTGCCACCAGCAGAGAGTATCGCACCGGGGAGCTGTTTTTT.

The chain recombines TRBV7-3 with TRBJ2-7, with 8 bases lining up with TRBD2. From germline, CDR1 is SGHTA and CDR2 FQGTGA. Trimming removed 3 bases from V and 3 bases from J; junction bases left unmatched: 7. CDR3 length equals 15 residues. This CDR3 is CASSFHSGEGYEQYF. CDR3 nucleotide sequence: TGTGCCAGCAGCTTCCATAGCGGGGAAGGCTACGAGCAGTACTTC.

The CDR3, as DNA: TGTGCCACCGAAGCGGGGGATACGCAGTATTTT. Translation gives CATEAGDTQYF. The chain combines TRBV24-1 with TRBJ2-3; 7 bases are shared with TRBD2. Germline-derived CDR1 and CDR2 are KGHDR and SFDVKD. V lost 9 bases and J lost 6; bases outside the gene matches: 2. This CDR3 is built from 11 residues.

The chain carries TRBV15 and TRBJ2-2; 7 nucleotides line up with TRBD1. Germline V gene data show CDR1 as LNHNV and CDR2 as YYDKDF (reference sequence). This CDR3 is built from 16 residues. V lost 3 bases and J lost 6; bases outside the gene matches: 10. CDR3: CATSRETGFRPGELFF. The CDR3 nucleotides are TGTGCCACCAGCAGGGAGACAGGGTTTCGACCCGGGGAGCTGTTTTTT.

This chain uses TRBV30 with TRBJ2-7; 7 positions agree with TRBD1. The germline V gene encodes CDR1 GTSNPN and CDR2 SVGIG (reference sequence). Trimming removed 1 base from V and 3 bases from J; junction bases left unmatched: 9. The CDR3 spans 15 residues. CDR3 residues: CAWSGGGAGGYEQYF. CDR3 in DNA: TGTGCCTGGAGTGGGGGTGGGGCAGGGGGCTACGAGCAGTACTTC. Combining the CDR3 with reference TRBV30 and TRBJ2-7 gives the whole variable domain SQTIHQWPATLVQPVGSPLSLECTVEGTSNPNLYWYRQAAGRGLQLLFYSVGIGQISSEVPQNLSASRPQDRQFILSSKKLLLSDSGFYLCAWSGGGAGGYEQYFGPGTRLTVT.

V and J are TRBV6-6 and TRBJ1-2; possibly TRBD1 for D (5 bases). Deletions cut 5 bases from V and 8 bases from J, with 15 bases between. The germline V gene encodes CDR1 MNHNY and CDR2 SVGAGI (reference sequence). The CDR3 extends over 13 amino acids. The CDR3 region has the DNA TGTGCCAGCAGTCCCCAGGGTGATCGGGGCTACACCTTC. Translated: CASSPQGDRGYTF.

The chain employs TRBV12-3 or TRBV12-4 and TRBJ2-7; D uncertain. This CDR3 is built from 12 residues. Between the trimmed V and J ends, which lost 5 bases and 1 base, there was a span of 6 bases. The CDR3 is CASSGLSYEQYF. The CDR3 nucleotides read TGTGCCAGCAGTGGGCTGTCCTACGAGCAGTACTTC.

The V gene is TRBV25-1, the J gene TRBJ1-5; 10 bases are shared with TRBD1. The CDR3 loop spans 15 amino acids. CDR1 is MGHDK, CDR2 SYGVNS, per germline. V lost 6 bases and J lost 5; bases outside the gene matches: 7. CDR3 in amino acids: CASSQTGTGDQPQHF. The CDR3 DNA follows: TGTGCCAGCAGCCAAACCGGGACAGGGGATCAGCCCCAGCATTTT. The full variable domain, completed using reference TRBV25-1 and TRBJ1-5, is EADIYQTPRYLVIGTGKKITLECSQTMGHDKMYWYQQDPGMELHLIHYSYGVNSTEKGDLSSESTVSRIRTEHFPLTLESARPSHTSQYLCASSQTGTGDQPQHFGDGTRLSIL.

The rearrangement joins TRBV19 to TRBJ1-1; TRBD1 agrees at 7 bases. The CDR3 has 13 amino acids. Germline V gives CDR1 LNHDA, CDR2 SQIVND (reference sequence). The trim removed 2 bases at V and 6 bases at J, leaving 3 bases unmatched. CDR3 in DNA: TGTGCCAGTAGTATAAGGGACAGACCTGAAGCTTTCTTT. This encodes CASSIRDRPEAFF.

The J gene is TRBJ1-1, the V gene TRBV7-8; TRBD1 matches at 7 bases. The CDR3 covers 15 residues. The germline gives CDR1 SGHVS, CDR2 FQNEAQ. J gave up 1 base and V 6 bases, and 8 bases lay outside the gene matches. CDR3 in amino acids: CASSSTGVGNTEAFF. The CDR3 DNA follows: TGTGCCAGCAGTAGCACAGGGGTTGGGAACACTGAAGCTTTCTTT.

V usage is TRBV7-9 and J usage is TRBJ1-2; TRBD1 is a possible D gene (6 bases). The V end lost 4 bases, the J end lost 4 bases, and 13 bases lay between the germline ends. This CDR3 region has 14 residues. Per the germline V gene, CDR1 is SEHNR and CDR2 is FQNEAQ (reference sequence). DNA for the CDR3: TGTGCCAGCAGCTCAGGGGTGAGTGGCTATGGCTACACCTTC. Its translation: CASSSGVSGYGYTF.

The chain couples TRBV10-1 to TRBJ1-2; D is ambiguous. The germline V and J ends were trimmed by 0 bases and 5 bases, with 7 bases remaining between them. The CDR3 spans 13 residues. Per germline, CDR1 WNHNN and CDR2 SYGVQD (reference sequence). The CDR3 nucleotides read TGCGCCAGCAGTGAGTCGGTGACATATGGCTACACCTTC. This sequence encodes CASSESVTYGYTF.

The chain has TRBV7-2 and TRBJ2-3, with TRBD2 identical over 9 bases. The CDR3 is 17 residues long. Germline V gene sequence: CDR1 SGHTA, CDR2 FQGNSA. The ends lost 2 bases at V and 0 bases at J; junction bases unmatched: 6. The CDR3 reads CASSLRGLAPSTDTQYF. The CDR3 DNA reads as TGTGCCAGCAGCTTAAGGGGACTAGCCCCCAGCACAGATACGCAGTATTTT.

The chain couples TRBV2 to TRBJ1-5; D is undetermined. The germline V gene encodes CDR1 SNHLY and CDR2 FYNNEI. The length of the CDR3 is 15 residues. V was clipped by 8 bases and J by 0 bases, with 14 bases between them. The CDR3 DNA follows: TGTGCCAGCCACCTGACACCGATTAGCAATCAGCCCCAGCATTTT. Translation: CASHLTPISNQPQHF.

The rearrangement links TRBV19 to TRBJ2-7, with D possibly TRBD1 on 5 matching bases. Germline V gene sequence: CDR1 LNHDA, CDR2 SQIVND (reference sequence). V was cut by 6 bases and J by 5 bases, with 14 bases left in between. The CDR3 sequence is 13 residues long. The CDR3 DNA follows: TGTGCCAGTAGGTCGGCAGGGCGCGACGAGCAGTACTTC. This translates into CASRSAGRDEQYF.

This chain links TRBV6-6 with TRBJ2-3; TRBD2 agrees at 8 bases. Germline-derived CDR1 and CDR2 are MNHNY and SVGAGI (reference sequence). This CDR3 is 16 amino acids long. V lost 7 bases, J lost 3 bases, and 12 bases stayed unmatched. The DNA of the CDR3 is TGTGCCAGCACCCACTCCGCGAAGCGGGGGACAGATACGCAGTATTTT. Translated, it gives CASTHSAKRGTDTQYF.

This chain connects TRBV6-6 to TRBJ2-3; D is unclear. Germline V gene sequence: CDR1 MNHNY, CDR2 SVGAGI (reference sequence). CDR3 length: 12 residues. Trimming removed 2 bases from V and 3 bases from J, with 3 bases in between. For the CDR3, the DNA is TGTGCCAGCAGTTACCGGACAGATACGCAGTATTTT. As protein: CASSYRTDTQYF.

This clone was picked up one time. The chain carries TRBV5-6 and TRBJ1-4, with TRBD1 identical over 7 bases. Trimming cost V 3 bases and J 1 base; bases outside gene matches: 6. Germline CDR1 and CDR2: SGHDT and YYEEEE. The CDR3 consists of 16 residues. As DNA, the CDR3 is TGTGCCAGCAGCTCAAGACAGGGCGGAACTAATGAAAAACTGTTTTTT. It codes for CASSSRQGGTNEKLFF.

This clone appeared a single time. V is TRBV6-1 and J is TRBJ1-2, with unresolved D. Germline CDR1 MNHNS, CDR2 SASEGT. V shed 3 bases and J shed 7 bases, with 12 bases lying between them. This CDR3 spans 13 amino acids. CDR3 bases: TGTGCCAGCAGTGAGATTAGTTCGGTTGGCTACACCTTC. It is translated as CASSEISSVGYTF.

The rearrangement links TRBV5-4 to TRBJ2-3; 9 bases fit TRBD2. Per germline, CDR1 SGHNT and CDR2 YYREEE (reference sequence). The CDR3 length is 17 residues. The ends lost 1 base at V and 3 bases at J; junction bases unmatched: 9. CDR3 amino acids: CASSLLAGAGGTDTQYF. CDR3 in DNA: TGTGCCAGCAGCTTGTTAGCGGGGGCTGGGGGGACAGATACGCAGTATTTT.

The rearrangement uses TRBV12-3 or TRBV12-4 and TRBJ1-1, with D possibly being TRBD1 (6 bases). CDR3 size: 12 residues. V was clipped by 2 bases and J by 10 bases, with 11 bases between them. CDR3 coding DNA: TGTGCCAGCAGTTTAAGGGGAGGGGGAGCTTTCTTT. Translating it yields CASSLRGGGAFF.

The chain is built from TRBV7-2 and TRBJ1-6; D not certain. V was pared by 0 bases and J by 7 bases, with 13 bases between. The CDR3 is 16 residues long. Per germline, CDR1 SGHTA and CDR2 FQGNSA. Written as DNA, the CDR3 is TGTGCCAGCAGCTTAGCGTTAGGACTTCAAAATTCACCCCTCCACTTT. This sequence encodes CASSLALGLQNSPLHF.